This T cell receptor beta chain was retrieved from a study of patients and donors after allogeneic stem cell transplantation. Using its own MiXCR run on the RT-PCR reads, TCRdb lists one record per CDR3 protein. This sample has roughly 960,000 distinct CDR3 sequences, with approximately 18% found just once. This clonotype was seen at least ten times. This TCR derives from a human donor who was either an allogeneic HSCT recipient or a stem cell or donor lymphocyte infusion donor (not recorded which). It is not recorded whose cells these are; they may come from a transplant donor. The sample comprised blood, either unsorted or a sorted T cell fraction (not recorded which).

The CDR3 coding sequence is TGTGCCAGCATCCTCCGGGCAGGGAGCAATCAGCCCCAGCATTTT. It translates to CASILRAGSNQPQHF. The J gene is TRBJ1-5, the V gene TRBV12-3 or TRBV12-4; D may be TRBD1 (5 bases). This CDR3 contains 15 residues. Trimming removed 7 bases at V and 1 base at J, with 14 bases between.